The rows below give T cell receptor beta chains drawn from one sample of a study of metastatic and nonmetastatic thyroid tumors. TCRdb ran MiXCR on the PCR reads. The sample has about 3,900 clones; approximately 35% are singletons. Sequenced sample: tumor tissue. These receptors originate from a male donor with papillary thyroid cancer or a benign thyroid nodule (not recorded which). Some clones in this sample may be carry-over from other donors' samples. CDR3s include the opening cysteine and the closing phenylalanine or tryptophan. The D gene is left open where the match is weak. The size of a clone is reported for some rows only, either as once, few or many, or as a class for expanded clones.

>large|TRBJ2-3|TRBD2|TRBV2
CASNDGTSGTSHTDTQYF
TGTGCCAGCAACGACGGGACTAGCGGAACAAGCCACACAGATACGCAGTATTTT
>.|TRBJ1-1|.|TRBV19
CASSISREMTEAFF
TGTGCCAGTAGTATATCCAGGGAAATGACTGAAGCTTTCTTT
>.|TRBJ2-7|TRBD2|TRBV9
CASSPSSGRAFDEQYF
TGTGCCAGCAGCCCATCTAGCGGGAGGGCCTTCGACGAGCAGTACTTC
>.|TRBJ2-7|.|TRBV4-3
CASSQVADYSYEQYF
TGCGCCAGCAGCCAAGTAGCGGACTACTCCTACGAGCAGTACTTC
>few|TRBJ1-3|TRBD1|TRBV6-5
CASSTQLLTGQTGGTIYF
TGTGCCAGCAGCACCCAGCTCCTTACGGGACAGACCGGAGGCACCATATATTTT
>few|TRBJ2-1|TRBD2|TRBV27
CASSSRLAGGTNEQFF
TGTGCCAGCAGTTCCAGACTAGCGGGAGGGACCAATGAGCAGTTCTTC
>few|TRBJ2-2|.|TRBV28
CASSLSEITGELFF
TGTGCCAGCAGTTTGAGCGAGATCACCGGGGAGCTGTTTTTT
>few|TRBJ2-7|TRBD2|TRBV6-2/TRBV6-3
CASSYASYSGSSLEQYF
TGTGCCAGCAGTTACGCAAGTTATAGCGGGAGCTCCCTCGAGCAGTACTTC
>.|TRBJ2-3|.|TRBV6-1
CASTAEVDTQYF
TGTGCCAGCACCGCGGAAGTAGATACGCAGTATTTT
>few|TRBJ1-1|.|TRBV6-2/TRBV6-3
CASSFTGQEAFF
TGTGCCAGCAGTTTTACAGGCCAGGAAGCTTTCTTT
>.|TRBJ2-3|TRBD2|TRBV5-1
CASSSQLADTQYF
TGCGCCAGCAGCTCACAACTAGCGGATACGCAGTATTTT
>medium-sized|TRBJ2-3|.|TRBV6-4
CASSQAPEDTQYF
TGTGCCAGCAGTCAGGCTCCCGAGGATACGCAGTATTTT
>.|TRBJ1-1|.|TRBV6-1
CAIRQGPGGSTEAFF
TGTGCCATCAGGCAGGGCCCAGGCGGGAGCACTGAAGCTTTCTTT
>.|TRBJ2-1|TRBD1|TRBV11-3
CASSLDFTGAGQFF
TGTGCCAGCAGCTTAGACTTTACAGGGGCCGGGCAGTTCTTC
>.|TRBJ1-2|.|TRBV9
CASSVGQDRGYYGYTF
TGTGCTAGCAGCGTAGGTCAGGACAGAGGCTACTATGGCTACACCTTC
>.|TRBJ1-1|TRBD1|TRBV7-3
CASSLGQGNTEAFF
TGTGCCAGCAGCTTGGGACAGGGGAACACTGAAGCTTTCTTT
>.|TRBJ2-1|TRBD2|TRBV19
CASSSRTSGSDEQFF
TGTGCCAGTAGTTCCCGGACTAGCGGGAGTGATGAGCAGTTCTTC
>few|TRBJ2-2|.|TRBV12-3/TRBV12-4
CASLPPTTNTGELFF
TGTGCCAGCTTACCGCCAACAACGAACACCGGGGAGCTGTTTTTT
>.|TRBJ1-2|.|TRBV10-3
CAIRGGLTGGGDYGYTF
TGTGCCATCAGAGGGGGGTTGACAGGCGGCGGGGACTATGGCTACACCTTC
>.|TRBJ1-2|TRBD1|TRBV6-2/TRBV6-3
CASSSWGQGPRDYGYTF
TGTGCCAGCAGCTCCTGGGGACAGGGTCCAAGGGACTATGGCTACACCTTC
>few|TRBJ2-3|.|TRBV6-1
CASSFALADTQYF
TGTGCCAGCAGTTTCGCTCTCGCAGATACGCAGTATTTT
>few|TRBJ2-7|.|TRBV6-1
CASSSRAFSYEQYF
TGTGCCAGCAGTTCCCGGGCCTTCTCCTACGAGCAGTACTTC
>.|TRBJ1-5|TRBD1|TRBV20-1
CSGTAVNQPQHF
TGTAGTGGGACAGCGGTGAATCAGCCCCAGCATTTT
>.|TRBJ1-3|TRBD1|TRBV6-1
CASSRGQGNTIYF
TGTGCCAGCAGCCGGGGACAGGGAAACACCATATATTTT
>.|TRBJ2-1|TRBD2|TRBV20-1
CSVRVAGAARNEQFF
TGCAGTGTTAGAGTAGCGGGAGCGGCAAGGAATGAGCAGTTCTTC
>large|TRBJ2-1|.|TRBV7-3
CASSLGGQGHEQFF
TGTGCCAGCAGCTTAGGGGGGCAGGGTCATGAGCAGTTCTTC
>.|TRBJ1-3|.|TRBV6-5
CASSYGGNRAGNTIYF
TGTGCCAGCAGTTACGGGGGGAACAGGGCTGGAAACACCATATATTTT
>.|TRBJ2-3|TRBD2|TRBV19
CASSIGTMTDTQYF
TGTGCCAGTAGTATTGGGACTATGACAGATACGCAGTATTTT
>few|TRBJ1-2|TRBD1|TRBV27
CASSEQGNGCTF
TGTGCCAGCAGTGAACAGGGGAATGGCTGCACCTTC
>.|TRBJ2-7|TRBD2|TRBV20-1
CSVPSGNLYEQYF
TGCAGTGTTCCTAGCGGCAATCTCTACGAGCAGTACTTC
>.|TRBJ2-1|TRBD2|TRBV19
CASSIGASGGNEQFF
TGTGCCAGTAGTATAGGTGCTAGCGGGGGTAATGAGCAGTTCTTC
>.|TRBJ2-7|.|TRBV12-3/TRBV12-4
CASSDVGGIEEQYF
TGTGCCAGCAGTGACGTTGGGGGGATCGAGGAGCAGTACTTC
>.|TRBJ2-2|TRBD1|TRBV11-2
CASSLVFHFVGTGGAGELFF
TGTGCCAGCAGCTTAGTTTTTCATTTCGTCGGGACAGGGGGTGCCGGGGAGCTGTTTTTT
>few|TRBJ1-1|TRBD1|TRBV28
CASSIDREGTEAFF
TGTGCCAGCAGCATAGACAGGGAAGGGACTGAAGCTTTCTTT
>large|TRBJ2-3|TRBD2|TRBV14
CASSQDPAGSSTDTQYF
TGTGCCAGCAGCCAAGACCCAGCGGGGTCTAGCACAGATACGCAGTATTTT
>.|TRBJ2-7|.|TRBV6-6
CASSYVEYEQYF
TGTGCCAGCAGTTACGTGGAGTACGAGCAGTACTTC
>once|TRBJ1-6|.|TRBV2
CASSEERGRADSPLHF
TGTGCCAGCAGTGAAGAGCGGGGGAGGGCTGATTCACCCCTCCACTTT
>few|TRBJ1-5|.|TRBV6-1
CASSERGSDQPQHF
TGTGCCAGCAGTGAAAGGGGGTCAGATCAGCCCCAGCATTTT
>few|TRBJ2-3|TRBD2|TRBV25-1
CASSEGNSGSGDTQYF
TGTGCCAGCAGTGAAGGGAATAGCGGGAGTGGCGATACGCAGTATTTT
>many|TRBJ2-1|.|TRBV5-6
CASDRDGIEQFF
TGTGCCAGCGATCGCGATGGTATTGAGCAGTTCTTC
>few|TRBJ2-7|.|TRBV6-1
CASSGGVTVSTYEQYF
TGTGCCAGCAGTGGGGGGGTAACAGTTTCCACCTACGAGCAGTACTTC
>.|TRBJ2-3|TRBD2|TRBV20-1
CSAHYVRLAGDTQYF
TGCAGTGCTCATTACGTAAGACTAGCTGGAGATACGCAGTATTTT
>once|TRBJ2-2|.|TRBV5-1
CASSLVQGGNTGELFF
TGCGCCAGCAGCTTGGTACAGGGAGGGAACACCGGGGAGCTGTTTTTT
>.|TRBJ2-3|.|TRBV24-1
CATSDPGSYTDTQYF
TGTGCCACCAGTGATCCCGGGTCTTACACAGATACGCAGTATTTT
>.|TRBJ2-1|TRBD2|TRBV14
CASSQDGSGSFNEQFF
TGTGCCAGCAGCCAAGATGGCAGCGGGAGCTTCAATGAGCAGTTCTTC
>.|TRBJ2-1|.|TRBV15
CATSRARYYNEQFF
TGTGCCACCAGCAGAGCTAGGTACTACAATGAGCAGTTCTTC